Shown below are 32 T cell receptor beta chains from a single sample sequenced in a study of blood T cells in healthy people across ages. The second PCR ran roughly 6 to 11 cycles with a sample-barcoded 5' primer and J-beta primers. MiXCR, run by TCRdb on the 5' RACE reads, gives a single entry per CDR3 protein. The table records 660,000 or so distinct CDR3 sequences, around three fifths of them present only once. Sample: blood. These receptors originate from a man in his fifties or sixties in good health.

The rearrangement joins TRBV6-1 to TRBJ2-1; possible D gene TRBD1, 6 bases. V dropped 8 bases and J dropped 4 bases, with 12 bases sitting between them. The CDR3 spans 13 residues. Germline CDR1 and CDR2: MNHNS and SASEGT. CDR3 DNA: TGTGCCAGCCGGGACACAGTATACAATGAGCAGTTCTTC. It specifies CASRDTVYNEQFF.

This chain connects TRBV20-1 to TRBJ1-4; TRBD1 agrees at 10 bases. J gave up 8 bases and V 5 bases, and 11 bases lay outside the gene matches. CDR1 is DFQATT and CDR2 is SNEGSKA in the germline V gene (reference sequence). There are 15 residues in the CDR3. CDR3 nucleotide sequence: TGCAGTGCTCATCAATCGGGACAGGGGAACGAAAAACTGTTTTTT. Translating gives CSAHQSGQGNEKLFF.

The rearrangement links TRBV6-5 to TRBJ2-1; 9 bases line up with TRBD2. J lost 0 bases, V lost 4 bases, and 4 bases had no gene match. Germline V gene lookup returns CDR1 MNHEY and CDR2 SVGAGI. The CDR3 spans 16 residues. For the CDR3, the DNA is TGTGCCAGCAGTTCAGTAGCGGGGGACTCCTACAATGAGCAGTTCTTC. Protein: CASSSVAGDSYNEQFF.

V usage is TRBV2 and J usage is TRBJ2-7, with TRBD1 identical over 8 bases. This CDR3 contains 16 residues. Germline V CDR1 and CDR2: SNHLY, FYNNEI. The trim removed 2 bases at V and 1 base at J, leaving 7 bases unmatched. The CDR3 here is CASSESGWDRSYEQYF. Here the CDR3 DNA reads TGTGCCAGCAGTGAATCGGGCTGGGACAGGTCCTACGAGCAGTACTTC.

This clonotype was seen a handful of times. V usage is TRBV29-1 and J usage is TRBJ2-3, with D uncertain. V gave up 5 bases and J gave up 4 bases, with 13 bases separating them. This CDR3 contains 13 residues. The V gene's germline CDR1 is SQVTM and CDR2 ANQGSEA. This CDR3 reads CSVQSEFPDTQYF. Written as DNA, the CDR3 is TGCAGCGTTCAGAGTGAGTTCCCAGATACGCAGTATTTT.

A remark on this clonotype: A much larger clone sits a single nucleotide away, making a read error possible. This chain joins TRBV11-2 and TRBJ2-3; D gene unclear. The CDR3 covers 13 residues. Trimming shortened V by 5 bases and J by 2 bases, and 8 bases separated the two germline ends. CDR1 SGHAT and CDR2 FQNNGV come from the germline V gene. Here the CDR3 DNA reads TGTGCCAGCAGCCAACGATACACAGATACGCAGTATTTT. Amino acid sequence: CASSQRYTDTQYF.

V and J are TRBV20-1 and TRBJ2-5; 8 bases line up with TRBD2. The junction had 7 bases not matched to a gene; V was cut back by 4 bases and J by 3 bases. From germline, CDR1 is DFQATT and CDR2 SNEGSKA (reference sequence). CDR3 length: 14 residues. As DNA, the CDR3 is TGCAGTGCTATAATGGGACTAGGAGAAGAGACCCAGTACTTC. This translates into CSAIMGLGEETQYF.

The V call is TRBV12-3 or TRBV12-4, the J call TRBJ2-3; the match to TRBD2 covers 12 bases. V lost 2 bases and J lost 4; bases outside the gene matches: 4. CDR3 size: 16 residues. CDR3 nucleotides: TGTGCCAGCAGTTTAAGACTAGCGGGGGACTCAGATACGCAGTATTTT. Residues: CASSLRLAGDSDTQYF.

V usage is TRBV18 and J usage is TRBJ2-3, with D possibly TRBD2 on 5 matching bases. Trimming stripped 2 bases from V and 6 bases from J, with 15 bases between. There are 15 residues in the CDR3. Germline lookup yields CDR1 KGHSH and CDR2 LQKENI. For the CDR3, the DNA is TGTGCCAGCTCACCAGGTGGACTCGGCTCGGATACGCAGTATTTT. Its translation: CASSPGGLGSDTQYF.

The chain links TRBV15 to TRBJ2-6; TRBD1 matches 8 bases. V trimming: 3 bases; J trimming: 3 bases; junction bases outside the gene matches: 10. Germline V CDR1 and CDR2: LNHNV, YYDKDF (reference sequence). CDR3 length equals 18 residues. The CDR3 sequence is CATSSRGPEDVGANVLTF. CDR3 in DNA: TGTGCCACCAGCAGCAGGGGGCCTGAAGACGTTGGGGCCAACGTCCTGACTTTC.

The rearrangement joins TRBV20-1 to TRBJ2-7, with D possibly matching TRBD2 (7 bases). Trimming shortened V by 3 bases and J by 4 bases, and 16 bases separated the two germline ends. Germline V CDR1 and CDR2: DFQATT, SNEGSKA (reference sequence). The CDR3 consists of 14 residues. CDR3 protein: CSARDARGPYEQYF. The CDR3 coding sequence is TGCAGTGCTAGGGACGCGCGGGGGCCATACGAGCAGTACTTC.

At least ten counts were recorded for this clonotype. This chain connects TRBV24-1 to TRBJ2-5; D remains unclear. The germline V gene has CDR1 KGHDR and CDR2 SFDVKD. With 0 bases removed from V and 5 bases from J, the gap between germline ends came to 3 bases. CDR3 length: 12 amino acids. CDR3 sequence reads: CATSDLGETQYF. CDR3 nucleotide sequence: TGTGCCACCAGTGATTTGGGGGAGACCCAGTACTTC.

The genes are TRBV10-3 and TRBJ2-5; 7 bases are a match to TRBD1. The end of the DNA is better explained by TRBJ2-7, so the J call may be wrong. Per the germline V gene, CDR1 is ENHRY and CDR2 is SYGVKD. The CDR3 loop spans 13 amino acids. The CDR3 reads CAIRGDSPYEQYF. In DNA, the CDR3 is TGTGCCATCAGGGGGGACAGCCCCTACGAGCAGTACTTC.

This chain uses TRBV7-2 with TRBJ2-7; 8 nucleotides agree with TRBD2. The CDR3 extends over 15 amino acids. Unmatched junction bases numbered 10, after V lost 2 bases and J lost 7 bases. CDR1 and CDR2 from the germline V gene are SGHTA and FQGNSA. Written as DNA, the CDR3 is TGTGCCAGCAGCTTACAGGCGGGGGGAGGAAATGAGCAGTACTTC. It translates to CASSLQAGGGNEQYF.

J is TRBJ2-5 and V is TRBV20-1; TRBD1 matches 9 bases. The CDR3 has 14 amino acids. V was clipped by 0 bases and J by 11 bases; unmatched bases: 10. Germline CDR1 is DFQATT and CDR2 is SNEGSKA (reference sequence). CDR3 protein: CSAREGTGTGEQYF. The CDR3 DNA sequence: TGCAGTGCTAGAGAGGGGACAGGGACTGGGGAGCAGTACTTC.

The CDR3 DNA follows: TGTGCCAGCAGTGCAAACTTCCCCGCCGTCTATGGCTACACCTTC. Amino acid sequence: CASSANFPAVYGYTF. The J gene is TRBJ1-2, the V gene TRBV12-3 or TRBV12-4; no reliable D call. This CDR3 has 15 residues. The V end lost 5 bases, the J end lost 4 bases, and 17 bases lay between the germline ends.

The table lists this clonotype with a few counts. The gene calls are TRBV10-3 and TRBJ2-3; D unresolved. Trimming took 6 bases from V and 4 from J, leaving 11 bases between them. The V gene's germline CDR1 is ENHRY and CDR2 SYGVKD. This CDR3 has 13 amino acids. CDR3 sequence: CAIRPGRADTQYF. The CDR3 DNA follows: TGTGCCATCAGACCTGGACGGGCAGATACGCAGTATTTT.

The CDR3 region has the DNA TGTGCCAGCAGCTTGGGCAGGGGGGCCATGAACACTGAAGCTTTCTTT. Its translation: CASSLGRGAMNTEAFF. The chain has TRBV13 and TRBJ1-1, with 7 bases lining up with TRBD1. The V segment lost 3 bases and the J segment 0 bases; nucleotides outside the gene matches: 7. Germline V lookup: CDR1 PRHDT, CDR2 FYEKMQ (reference sequence). The length of the CDR3 is 16 residues.

The chain employs TRBV6-4 and TRBJ2-2; 9 bases fit TRBD1. The J segment lost 8 bases and the V segment lost 8 bases, leaving 12 bases of the junction unmatched. Germline V CDR1 and CDR2: MRHNA, SNTAGT. There are 15 residues in the CDR3. CDR3 sequence: CASRGQGLTGGELFF. In DNA, the CDR3 is TGTGCCAGCCGGGGACAGGGACTAACTGGAGGGGAGCTGTTTTTT.

The genes are TRBV20-1 and TRBJ2-1; 9 positions match TRBD2. V dropped 6 bases and J dropped 6; count of bases not matched to a gene: 9. From germline, CDR1 is DFQATT and CDR2 SNEGSKA (reference sequence). The CDR3 is made up of 14 amino acids. Here the CDR3 DNA reads TGCAGTGCCCGCGGGGGGGCCTCGGCCAATGAGCAGTTCTTC. Its protein product is CSARGGASANEQFF.

The rearrangement uses TRBV5-1 and TRBJ2-7; TRBD2 matches 9 bases. CDR1 and CDR2 (germline): SGHRS, YFSETQ. J gave up 0 bases and V 4 bases, and 5 bases lay outside the gene matches. The CDR3 loop spans 15 amino acids. As DNA, the CDR3 is TGCGCCAGCAGCCGTAGCGGGAGCAGCTCCTACGAGCAGTACTTC. It codes for CASSRSGSSSYEQYF.

Remarks on this clonotype: Being one base from a much bigger clone, this may be a read error. The CDR3 nucleotides are TGTGCCAGCAGCCAAGGTCCATCAGGGCCCGGAAACACCATATATTTT. Its protein product is CASSQGPSGPGNTIYF. V and J are TRBV4-2 and TRBJ1-3; tentative D call: TRBD1 (5 bases). CDR1 and CDR2 from the germline V gene are LGHNA and YNFKEQ. CDR3 length: 16 residues. The V end was cut by 1 base, the J end by 4 bases, with 14 bases between.

The chain employs TRBV5-4 and TRBJ2-2, with D unresolved. The V end was cut by 4 bases, the J end by 4 bases, with 8 bases between. The CDR3 spans 13 residues. The germline gives CDR1 SGHNT, CDR2 YYREEE (reference sequence). Here the CDR3 DNA reads TGTGCCAGCAGCCCGGACCCCACCGGGGAGCTGTTTTTT. Its protein product is CASSPDPTGELFF.

The gene calls are TRBV7-7 and TRBJ2-1; 7 bases match TRBD2. The CDR3 spans 17 residues. From germline, CDR1 is SSHAT and CDR2 FNYEAQ (reference sequence). The V gene end was trimmed by 1 base and the J gene end by 5 bases; junction bases not matched to a gene: 11. The CDR3 sequence: CASSLGVERAGNNEQFF. CDR3 nucleotide sequence: TGTGCCAGCAGCTTAGGAGTTGAGCGAGCGGGGAACAATGAGCAGTTCTTC. The variable domain in full, with the rest retrieved from reference TRBV7-7 and TRBJ2-1, is GAGVSQSPRYKVTKRGQDVTLRCDPISSHATLYWYQQALGQGPEFLTYFNYEAQPDKSGLPSDRFSAERPEGSISTLTIQRTEQRDSAMYRCASSLGVERAGNNEQFFGPGTRLTVL.

The chain uses TRBV5-1 and TRBJ1-2; 8 bases fit TRBD1. CDR1 is SGHRS and CDR2 is YFSETQ in the germline V gene. The CDR3 is made up of 16 amino acids. The V gene end was trimmed by 3 bases and the J gene end by 7 bases; junction bases not matched to a gene: 14. The CDR3 loop is CASSSHSPGQVSGYTF. The CDR3, as DNA: TGCGCCAGCAGCTCTCATTCCCCGGGACAGGTGTCTGGCTACACCTTC.

The rearrangement joins TRBV29-1 to TRBJ2-7; no reliable D call. The CDR3 spans 13 residues. Per germline, CDR1 SQVTM and CDR2 ANQGSEA. Trimming stripped 5 bases from V and 1 base from J, with 12 bases between. CDR3 protein: CSVSLQNSYEQYF. The CDR3 nucleotides read TGCAGCGTTTCCCTACAGAATTCCTACGAGCAGTACTTC.

The V gene is TRBV11-2, the J gene TRBJ1-1; 9 bases line up with TRBD1. The germline CDR1 and CDR2 sequences are SGHAT and FQNNGV. This CDR3 is built from 14 residues. V dropped 8 bases and J dropped 6; count of bases not matched to a gene: 10. The chain's CDR3 is CASRNGQGSAEAFF. The CDR3 coding sequence is TGTGCCAGCCGCAACGGACAGGGGAGCGCTGAAGCTTTCTTT.

The chain recombines TRBV11-2 with TRBJ2-1, with D perhaps TRBD2 (6 bases). Trimming stripped 1 base from V and 0 bases from J, with 10 bases between. CDR3 length: 16 residues. The germline V gene encodes CDR1 SGHAT and CDR2 FQNNGV. For the CDR3, the DNA is TGTGCCAGCAGCTTAGCGGGACTTATCTCCTACAATGAGCAGTTCTTC. Translated: CASSLAGLISYNEQFF.

The gene calls are TRBV12-3 or TRBV12-4 and TRBJ1-2; TRBD1 matches 7 bases. V was pared by 6 bases and J by 3 bases, with 7 bases of the junction left unmatched. The CDR3 spans 14 residues. The CDR3 bases are TGTGCCAGCAGGGGGTGGGACAGCCACTATGGCTACACCTTC. Residues: CASRGWDSHYGYTF.

CDR3 DNA sequence: TGCAGTGCCCAAGAGGCTAGCGGGGGGCAAGAGACCCAGTACTTC. It translates to CSAQEASGGQETQYF. This chain connects TRBV20-1 to TRBJ2-5; TRBD2 matches 11 bases. CDR1 is DFQATT, CDR2 SNEGSKA, per germline (reference sequence). The CDR3 runs 15 residues. With V trimmed by 6 bases and J by 2 bases, 8 bases remained unmatched.

In the case of this clonotype: An end of the junction does not agree with germline; a read error may underlie this. The V call is TRBV10-3, the J call TRBJ2-5; D may be TRBD1 or TRBD2 (5 bases each). CDR1 is ENHRY and CDR2 is SYGVKD in the germline V gene. The CDR3 spans 15 residues. The CDR3 is CATSEPGTERETQYF. The CDR3 nucleotides read TGTGCCACCAGTGAACCCGGGACGGAGAGAGAGACCCAGTACTTC.

V usage is TRBV5-1 and J usage is TRBJ2-7; D possibly corresponds to TRBD2 (6 bases). Germline V gives CDR1 SGHRS, CDR2 YFSETQ. The CDR3 loop spans 15 amino acids. Trimming took 4 bases from V and 2 from J, leaving 16 bases between them. CDR3 amino acids: CASSEGTPLTYEQYF. The CDR3 coding sequence is TGCGCCAGCAGCGAGGGGACTCCCTTAACCTACGAGCAGTACTTC. The variable domain in full, with the rest retrieved from reference TRBV5-1 and TRBJ2-7, is KAGVTQTPRYLIKTRGQQVTLSCSPISGHRSVSWYQQTPGQGLQFLFEYFSETQRNKGNFPGRFSGRQFSNSRSEMNVSTLELGDSALYLCASSEGTPLTYEQYFGPGTRLTVT.